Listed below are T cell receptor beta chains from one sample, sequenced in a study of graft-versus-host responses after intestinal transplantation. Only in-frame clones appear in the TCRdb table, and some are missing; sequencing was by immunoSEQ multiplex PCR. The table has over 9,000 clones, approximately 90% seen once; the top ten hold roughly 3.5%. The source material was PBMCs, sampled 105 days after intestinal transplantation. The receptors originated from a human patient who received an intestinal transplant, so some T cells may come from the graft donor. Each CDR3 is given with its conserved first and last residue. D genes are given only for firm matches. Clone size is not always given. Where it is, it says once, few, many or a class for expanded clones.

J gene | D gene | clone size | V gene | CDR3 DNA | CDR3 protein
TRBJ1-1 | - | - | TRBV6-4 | TGTGCCAGCAGTCGGTTTTTTAACACTGAAGCTTTCTTT | CASSRFFNTEAFF
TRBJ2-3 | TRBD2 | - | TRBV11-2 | TGTGCCAGCAGCAGGCTAGCGGGGGGACCCCCGGATACGCAGTATTTT | CASSRLAGGPPDTQYF
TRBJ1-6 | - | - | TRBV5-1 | TGCGCCAGCAGCAGGAACAGGGATTCGCCTGATTCACCCCTCCACTTT | CASSRNRDSPDSPLHF
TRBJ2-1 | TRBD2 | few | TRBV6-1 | TGTGCCAGCAGTGAAGTTAGCGGGGGGGCCAATGAGCAGTTCTTC | CASSEVSGGANEQFF
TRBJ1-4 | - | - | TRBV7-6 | TGTGCCAGCAGCTTAGGCCCAACTAATGAAAAACTGTTTTTT | CASSLGPTNEKLFF
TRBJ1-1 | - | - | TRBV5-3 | TGTGCCAGAAGCTTGTGCGGCGACACTGAAGCTTTCTTT | CARSLCGDTEAFF
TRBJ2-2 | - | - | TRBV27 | TGTGCCAGCAGCCCCAGAGGGGCCCTGCACACCGGGGAGCTGTTTTTT | CASSPRGALHTGELFF
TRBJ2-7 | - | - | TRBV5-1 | TGCGCCAGCAGCTTGATAGAATTTGGGTACGAGCAGTACTTC | CASSLIEFGYEQYF
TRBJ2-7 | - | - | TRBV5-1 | TGCGCCAGCAGCTTGGTAGGCTACTCCTACGAGCAGTACTTC | CASSLVGYSYEQYF
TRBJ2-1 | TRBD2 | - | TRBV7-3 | TGTGCCAGCAGCTTAATGGGATGGGAGGGTGAGCAGTTCTTC | CASSLMGWEGEQFF
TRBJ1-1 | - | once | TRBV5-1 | TGCGCCAGCAGCTTGTACCCCGGAGGTAGAGGGACTGACACTGAAGCTTTCTTT | CASSLYPGGRGTDTEAFF
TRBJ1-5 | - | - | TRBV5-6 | TGTGCCAGCAGCTTGAGGGAAAGCAATCAGCCCCAGCATTTT | CASSLRESNQPQHF
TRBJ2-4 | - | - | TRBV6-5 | TGTGCCAGCAGTGTGGGCAGACGGGAGTGGATTCAGTACTTC | CASSVGRREWIQYF
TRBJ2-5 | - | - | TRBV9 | TGTGCCAGCAGCCGATCGGGGCCGCAAGAGACCCAGTACTTC | CASSRSGPQETQYF
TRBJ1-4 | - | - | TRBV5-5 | TGTGCCAGCAGCTTTACTAATGAAAAACTGTTTTTT | CASSFTNEKLFF
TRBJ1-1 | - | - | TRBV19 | TGTGCCAGTAGTATAGGGCGACTAAACACTGAAGCTTTCTTT | CASSIGRLNTEAFF
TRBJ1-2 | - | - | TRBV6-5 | TGTGCCAGCAGTCACCCTTGGGGACCCAGCTATGGCTACACCTTC | CASSHPWGPSYGYTF
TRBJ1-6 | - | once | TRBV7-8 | TGTGCCAGCAGCACCGAGGTTAATTCACCCCTCCACTTT | CASSTEVNSPLHF
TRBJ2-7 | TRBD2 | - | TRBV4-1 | TGCGCCAGCAGCCAAGAGCCGACTAGCGGGAGTTTCAACGAGCAGTACTTC | CASSQEPTSGSFNEQYF
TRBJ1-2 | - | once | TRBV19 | TGTGCCGTCCCACGGGGGGAGTCGGGCTACACCTTC | CAVPRGESGYTF
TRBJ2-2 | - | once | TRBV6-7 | TGTGCCAGTTTGTTACGCGAACACCGGGGAGCTGTTTTT | CASLLREHRGAVF
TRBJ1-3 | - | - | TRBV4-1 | TGCGCCAGCAGGCCGAGGTTTGGGAAAATCTCTGGAAACACCATATATTTT | CASRPRFGKISGNTIYF
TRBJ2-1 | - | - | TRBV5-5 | TGTGCCAGCAGCTTGGTACGAGATGAGCAGTTCTTC | CASSLVRDEQFF
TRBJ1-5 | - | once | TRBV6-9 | TGTGCCAGCAGCCTCAGTACAGATAGCAATCAGCCCCAGCATTTT | CASSLSTDSNQPQHF
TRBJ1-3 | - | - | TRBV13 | TGTGCCAGCAGCTTTGGGTGGAAGGCGGACACCATATATTTT | CASSFGWKADTIYF
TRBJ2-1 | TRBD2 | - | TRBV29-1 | TGCAGCCATAGCGGGAGGGAAGGGGCCTACAATGAGCAGTTCTTC | CSHSGREGAYNEQFF
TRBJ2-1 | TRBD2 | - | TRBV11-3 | TGTGCCAGCAGCTTTTCCGGGGGGGCGAATGAGCAGTTCTTC | CASSFSGGANEQFF
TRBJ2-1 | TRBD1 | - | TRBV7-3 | TGTGCCAGCAGCTTGTCCGGGACAGGGGGCGCGGATGAGCAGTTCTTC | CASSLSGTGGADEQFF
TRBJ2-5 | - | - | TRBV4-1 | TGCGCCAGCAGCCAAGAAAGAGCCGAGGAGACCCAGTACTTC | CASSQERAEETQYF
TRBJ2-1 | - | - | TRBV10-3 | TGTGCCATCAGTGAGTCAATCAATGAGCAGTTCTTC | CAISESINEQFF
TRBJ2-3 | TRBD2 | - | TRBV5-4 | TGTGCCAGCAGCCAGACTAGCGGGGGGGCCGTGGGAACAGATACGCAGTATTTT | CASSQTSGGAVGTDTQYF
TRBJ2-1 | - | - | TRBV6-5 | TGTGCCAGCAGTTACTCGGGGAGGTCCTACAATGAGCAGTTCTTC | CASSYSGRSYNEQFF
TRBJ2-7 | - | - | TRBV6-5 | TGTGCCAGCAGCCCCGAGACAGGTTACAAGCAGTACTTC | CASSPETGYKQYF
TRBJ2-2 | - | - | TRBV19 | TGTGCCAGTAGTATATTTGGGGGCTGGGGGACCCCGGGGCCCGGGGAGCTGTTTTTT | CASSIFGGWGTPGPGELFF
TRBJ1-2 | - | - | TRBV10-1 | TGCGCCAGCAGTGAGTTTACAGCCTATGGCTACACCTTC | CASSEFTAYGYTF
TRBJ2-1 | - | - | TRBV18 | TGTGCCAGCTCACCCCTTGACAGGAATGAGCAGTTCTTC | CASSPLDRNEQFF
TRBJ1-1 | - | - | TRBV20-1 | TGCAGTGCTGCCGAGAACACTGAAGCTTTCTTT | CSAAENTEAFF
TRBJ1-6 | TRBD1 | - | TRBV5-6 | TGTGCCAGCAGCTGCGGGGACAGGGGGCGCGGGGGACGGGCACCCCTCCACTTT | CASSCGDRGRGGRAPLHF
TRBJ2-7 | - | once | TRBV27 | TGTGCCAGCAGTTTCGGCCGTTTGAACTACGAGCAGTACTTC | CASSFGRLNYEQYF
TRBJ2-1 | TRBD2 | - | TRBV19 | TGTGCCAGTAGTCCCGGGACTAGCGGGACAAGCTCCTACAATGAGCAGTTCTTC | CASSPGTSGTSSYNEQFF
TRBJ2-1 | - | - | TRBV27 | TGTGCCAGCAGTCCACCGGGCCTGAGCTCCTACAATGAGCAGTTCTTC | CASSPPGLSSYNEQFF
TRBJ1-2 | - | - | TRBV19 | TGTGCCAGTAGTATTGGGCTGGCCTATGGCTACACCTTC | CASSIGLAYGYTF
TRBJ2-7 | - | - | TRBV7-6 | TGTGCCAGCAGCTTAGCGGGGGGGCCTTCCTACGAGCAGTACTTC | CASSLAGGPSYEQYF
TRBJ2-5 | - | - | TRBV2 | TGTGCCAGCACCCGGAACCAAGAGACCCAGTACTTC | CASTRNQETQYF
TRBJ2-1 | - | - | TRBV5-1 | TGCGCCAGCAGCTTGGCCGGGTCCAATGAGCAGTTCTTC | CASSLAGSNEQFF
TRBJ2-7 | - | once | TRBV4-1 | TGCGCCAGCAGCCATCGACCGGGGGGACAGCTATACGAGCAGTACTTC | CASSHRPGGQLYEQYF
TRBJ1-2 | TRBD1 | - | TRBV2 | TGTGCCAGCAGTGAAGCCGGGACAGGGGGCAATGGCTACACCTTC | CASSEAGTGGNGYTF
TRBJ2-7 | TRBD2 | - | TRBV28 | TGTGCCAGCAGTTTAGGGAGGGAATATTACGAGCAGTACTTC | CASSLGREYYEQYF
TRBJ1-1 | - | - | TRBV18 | TGTGCCAGCTCACCCGCGGGGACTGAAGCTTTCTTT | CASSPAGTEAFF
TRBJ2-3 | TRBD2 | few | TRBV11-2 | TGTGCCAGCAGCTCGACTAGCGGACGGACTAGCACAGATACGCAGTATTTT | CASSSTSGRTSTDTQYF
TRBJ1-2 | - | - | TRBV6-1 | TGTGCCAGCAGTGCCGAGGGGTACACCCGCACCGGTGGCTACACCTTC | CASSAEGYTRTGGYTF
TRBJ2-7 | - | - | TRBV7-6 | TGTGCCAGCAGCTTAGAGGGGGGTGTCCACTACGAGCAGTACTTC | CASSLEGGVHYEQYF
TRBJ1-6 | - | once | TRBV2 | TGTGCCAGCAGTTTAGATCTCTTTTCACCCCTCCACTTT | CASSLDLFSPLHF